Following are 24 T cell receptor beta chains from one sample sequenced in a study of blood T cell repertoires in COVID-19. Produced via immunoSEQ multiplex PCR; TCRdb's table is partial and in-frame only. The sample records 380,000 or so clones, 75% to 90% being singletons. The sample taken for sequencing was peripheral blood. Every receptor here comes from a woman in her fifties or sixties with COVID-19, enrolled during active disease.

The V gene is TRBV11-3, the J gene TRBJ2-7, with 11 bases identical to TRBD2. Germline values: CDR1 SGHNT, CDR2 YENEEA. J gave up 5 bases and V 5 bases, and 8 bases lay outside the gene matches. The CDR3 has 15 residues. The CDR3 coding sequence is TGTGCCAGCAGCCTTAGCGGGGGGGGCCTGAACGAGCAGTACTTC. Its protein product is CASSLSGGGLNEQYF.

The chain has TRBV7-3 and TRBJ2-3, with 9 bases identical to TRBD1. The junction had 11 bases not matched to a gene; V was cut back by 2 bases and J by 2 bases. Germline CDR1 is SGHTA and CDR2 is FQGTGA. The CDR3 sequence is 18 residues long. CDR3 nucleotides: TGTGCCAGCAGCTTATCAGCCGGGACAGGGATAGCCACAGATACGCAGTATTTT. It yields the protein CASSLSAGTGIATDTQYF. Complete variable domain (other parts from reference TRBV7-3 and TRBJ2-3): GAGVSQTPSNKVTEKGKYVELRCDPISGHTALYWYRQSLGQGPEFLIYFQGTGAADDSGLPNDRFFAVRPEGSVSTLKIQRTERGDSAVYLCASSLSAGTGIATDTQYFGPGTRLTVL.

V and J are TRBV6-5 and TRBJ2-1; 11 nucleotides align to TRBD2. Germline loops: CDR1 MNHEY, CDR2 SVGAGI. After removal of 4 bases from V and 10 bases from J, the junction contained 9 bases not matched to a gene. The CDR3 length is 15 residues. CDR3 DNA: TGTGCCAGCAGTTCGAGGTTAGCGGGGGGGGAAGAGCAGTTCTTC. Its translation: CASSSRLAGGEEQFF.

This clone has only one observation. The gene calls are TRBV4-3 and TRBJ1-2; 9 positions match TRBD1. The CDR3 length is 15 residues. Germline V gene sequence: CDR1 LGHNA, CDR2 YSLEER. Losses at the gene ends were 5 bases for V and 6 bases for J; bases not matched to a gene: 10. CDR3 loop: CASSFRTGEPHGYTF. The CDR3 DNA is TGCGCCAGCAGCTTTCGGACAGGGGAGCCTCATGGCTACACCTTC.

This clone was observed a handful of times. The V call is TRBV10-3, the J call TRBJ2-1; D might be TRBD2 (7 bases). Trimming removed 0 bases from V and 9 bases from J, with 21 bases in between. Germline V CDR1 and CDR2: ENHRY, SYGVKD. This CDR3 has 17 amino acids. The DNA for the CDR3 is TGTGCCATCAGTGAGTCGAAAGGGGGGGCGTTTAGCGGTGAGCAGTTCTTC. Translation: CAISESKGGAFSGEQFF.

This clone was detected only once. The chain combines TRBV2 with TRBJ1-3; D is unresolved. The V gene lost 5 bases and the J gene lost 3 bases, with 8 bases spanning the gap. The CDR3 has 13 amino acids. The germline V gene has CDR1 SNHLY and CDR2 FYNNEI. The CDR3 coding sequence is TGTGCCAGCAGTTTATCAGTTGGAAACACCATATATTTT. Its protein is CASSLSVGNTIYF.

The rearrangement links TRBV27 to TRBJ2-2; a weak D match, TRBD2 (7 bases). The V gene's germline CDR1 is MNHEY and CDR2 SMNVEV (reference sequence). The CDR3 spans 14 residues. V gave up 8 bases and J gave up 4 bases, with 14 bases separating them. CDR3 sequence: CASSPGGATGELFF. In DNA form, the CDR3 reads TGTGCCAGCTCTCCGGGGGGCGCCACCGGGGAGCTGTTTTTT.

The CDR3 DNA reads TGCGCCAGCAGCTTGACAGACCCCTACGTTGGGTACAATGAGCAGTTCTTC. It specifies CASSLTDPYVGYNEQFF. The genes are TRBV5-1 and TRBJ2-1; no firm D call. V was shortened by 1 base and J by 4 bases, with 18 bases between the two germline ends. The CDR3 extends over 17 amino acids. Germline-derived CDR1 and CDR2 are SGHRS and YFSETQ.

This chain links TRBV6-5 with TRBJ2-7; 9 nucleotides agree with TRBD1. CDR3 length: 14 residues. V was pared by 7 bases and J by 2 bases, with 6 bases of the junction left unmatched. The germline V gene encodes CDR1 MNHEY and CDR2 SVGAGI. The CDR3 is CASTRDRATYEQYF. CDR3 sequence (DNA): TGTGCCAGCACCCGGGACAGGGCCACCTACGAGCAGTACTTC.

The chain couples TRBV9 to TRBJ2-5, with D possibly being TRBD1 (6 bases). The CDR3 runs 15 residues. Germline-derived CDR1 and CDR2 are SGDLS and YYNGEE. V lost 4 bases to trimming and J lost 4 bases, with 17 bases between them. The CDR3: CASSSRGGRSETQYF. CDR3 DNA: TGTGCCAGCAGCTCCCGTGGGGGCAGGTCAGAGACCCAGTACTTC.

This chain uses TRBV10-1 with TRBJ1-1; 7 bases fit TRBD1. There are 14 residues in the CDR3. Germline V gene data show CDR1 as WNHNN and CDR2 as SYGVQD (reference sequence). The V segment lost 8 bases and the J segment 1 base; nucleotides outside the gene matches: 7. The CDR3 loop is CASSLGTANTEAFF. In DNA form, the CDR3 reads TGCGCCAGCTCCCTCGGGACAGCGAACACTGAAGCTTTCTTT.

The chain employs TRBV6-5 and TRBJ2-1; 11 bases align to TRBD2. The germline gives CDR1 MNHEY, CDR2 SVGAGI. The trim removed 4 bases at V and 3 bases at J, leaving 5 bases unmatched. This CDR3 contains 16 residues. CDR3 nucleotides: TGTGCCAGCAGTTCGACTAGCGGGGCTTTCTACAATGAGCAGTTCTTC. It is translated as CASSSTSGAFYNEQFF.

The chain uses TRBV19 and TRBJ1-5, with D tentatively TRBD1 (5 bases). The CDR3 loop spans 15 amino acids. Trimming cost V 4 bases and J 5 bases, with 15 bases left between them. CDR1 and CDR2 (germline): LNHDA, SQIVND (reference sequence). The CDR3 DNA is TGTGCCAGTAGTAAGCCAATGGACAATTATCAGCCCCAGCATTTT. This gives the protein CASSKPMDNYQPQHF.

The chain is built from TRBV24-1 and TRBJ2-7, with 11 bases that match TRBD1. Per the germline V gene, CDR1 is KGHDR and CDR2 is SFDVKD. This CDR3 contains 15 residues. Trimming took 3 bases from V and 5 from J; bases not matched to a gene: 5. CDR3 protein: CATSDPRTGGHEQYF. In DNA form, the CDR3 reads TGTGCCACCAGTGATCCCCGGACAGGGGGCCACGAGCAGTACTTC.

The V gene is TRBV27, the J gene TRBJ2-7; 9 nucleotides match TRBD1. Germline trimming cut 3 bases from V and 6 bases from J; bases unmatched to any gene: 9. Germline loops: CDR1 MNHEY, CDR2 SMNVEV (reference sequence). The CDR3 loop spans 15 amino acids. The DNA for the CDR3 is TGTGCCAGCAGTTTTTCCGGGACAGGGATCTTCGAGCAGTACTTC. Translated: CASSFSGTGIFEQYF.

The chain recombines TRBV7-8 with TRBJ2-4; 7 bases map to TRBD2. The CDR3 runs to 17 residues. V lost 3 bases to trimming and J lost 6 bases; unmatched junction nucleotides: 14. Germline V lookup: CDR1 SGHVS, CDR2 FQNEAQ. The CDR3 region is CASSFYKTGRVGNIQYF. The CDR3 DNA follows: TGTGCCAGCAGCTTCTACAAAACGGGGAGGGTGGGAAACATTCAGTACTTC.

This clone was seen only a few times. The chain joins TRBV5-4 to TRBJ2-7; 8 nucleotides line up with TRBD1. The CDR3 runs 15 residues. V lost 0 bases and J lost 3; bases outside the gene matches: 5. Germline V lookup: CDR1 SGHNT, CDR2 YYREEE (reference sequence). The CDR3 region has the DNA TGTGCCAGCAGCTTGGCGACAGGGGCTTACTACGAGCAGTACTTC. Amino acids: CASSLATGAYYEQYF.

This clone showed up many times. The chain links TRBV4-1 to TRBJ1-1; the D is unclear. The V gene's germline CDR1 is MGHRA and CDR2 YSYEKL. The CDR3 covers 12 residues. The V end lost 2 bases, the J end lost 5 bases, and 6 bases lay between the germline ends. The CDR3 protein is CASSQTGTEAFF. DNA of the CDR3: TGCGCCAGCAGCCAAACGGGAACTGAAGCTTTCTTT.

This rearrangement joins TRBV27 to TRBJ2-1, with TRBD2 matching over 9 bases. Per germline, CDR1 MNHEY and CDR2 SMNVEV (reference sequence). V shed 6 bases and J 0 bases; nucleotides not matched to a gene: 3. The CDR3 contains 15 residues. Here the CDR3 reads CASSSSGVSYNEQFF. CDR3 in DNA: TGTGCCAGCAGCTCTAGCGGGGTCTCCTACAATGAGCAGTTCTTC.

The V call is TRBV6-5, the J call TRBJ1-2, with D tentatively TRBD1 (6 bases). The germline V gene has CDR1 MNHEY and CDR2 SVGAGI. This CDR3 is 14 amino acids long. V gave up 7 bases and J gave up 0 bases, with 12 bases separating them. CDR3 sequence reads: CASNRGGANYGYTF. DNA for the CDR3: TGTGCCAGCAACCGAGGGGGAGCTAACTATGGCTACACCTTC.

This chain connects TRBV3-1 (or the pseudogene TRBV3-2) to TRBJ1-1; D call uncertain. Germline CDR1 and CDR2: LGHDT and YNNKEL (reference sequence). The CDR3 sequence is 15 residues long. Trimming stripped 5 bases from V and 5 bases from J, with 18 bases between. The CDR3 region is CASSEGLGRTTEAFF. The CDR3 bases are TGTGCCAGCAGCGAGGGTTTGGGGAGAACGACTGAAGCTTTCTTT.

V usage is TRBV27 and J usage is TRBJ1-4; D is possibly TRBD1 (6 bases). This CDR3 spans 14 amino acids. Trimming removed 6 bases from V and 11 bases from J, with 19 bases in between. Germline CDR1 reads MNHEY; CDR2 reads SMNVEV (reference sequence). The CDR3: CASRRTGTGGKLFF. CDR3 in DNA: TGTGCCAGCAGAAGAACAGGGACGGGGGGGAAACTGTTTTTT.

The genes are TRBV19 and TRBJ2-3; 13 bases are a match to TRBD2. Germline V gene lookup returns CDR1 LNHDA and CDR2 SQIVND (reference sequence). The CDR3 is 16 amino acids. After removal of 3 bases from V and 2 bases from J, the junction contained 2 bases not matched to a gene. The CDR3, as DNA: TGTGCCAGTAGTATTGGACTAGCGGGAGCCACAGATACGCAGTATTTT. Translating it yields CASSIGLAGATDTQYF.

The chain is built from TRBV28 and TRBJ2-1, with D maybe TRBD2 (6 bases). Germline-derived CDR1 and CDR2 are MDHEN and SYDVKM. The length of the CDR3 is 14 residues. Trimming removed 10 bases from V and 9 bases from J, with 22 bases in between. The CDR3 protein is CATTGMEGRGEQFF. CDR3 sequence (DNA): TGTGCCACCACGGGTATGGAGGGACGCGGTGAGCAGTTCTTC.